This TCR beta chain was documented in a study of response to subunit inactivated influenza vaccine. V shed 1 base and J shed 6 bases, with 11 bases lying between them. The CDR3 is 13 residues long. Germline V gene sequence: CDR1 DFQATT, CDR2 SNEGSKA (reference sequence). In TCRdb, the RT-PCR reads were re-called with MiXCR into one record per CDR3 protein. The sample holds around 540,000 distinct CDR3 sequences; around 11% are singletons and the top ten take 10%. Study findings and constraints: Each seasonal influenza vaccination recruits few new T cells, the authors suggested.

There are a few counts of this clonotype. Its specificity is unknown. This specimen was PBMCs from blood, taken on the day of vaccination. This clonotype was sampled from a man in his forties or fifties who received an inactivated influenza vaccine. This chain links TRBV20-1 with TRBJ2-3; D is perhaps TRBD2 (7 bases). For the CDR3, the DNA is TGCAGTGCTAGAGTCGCGGGGGCCGATACGCAGTATTTT. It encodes CSARVAGADTQYF.